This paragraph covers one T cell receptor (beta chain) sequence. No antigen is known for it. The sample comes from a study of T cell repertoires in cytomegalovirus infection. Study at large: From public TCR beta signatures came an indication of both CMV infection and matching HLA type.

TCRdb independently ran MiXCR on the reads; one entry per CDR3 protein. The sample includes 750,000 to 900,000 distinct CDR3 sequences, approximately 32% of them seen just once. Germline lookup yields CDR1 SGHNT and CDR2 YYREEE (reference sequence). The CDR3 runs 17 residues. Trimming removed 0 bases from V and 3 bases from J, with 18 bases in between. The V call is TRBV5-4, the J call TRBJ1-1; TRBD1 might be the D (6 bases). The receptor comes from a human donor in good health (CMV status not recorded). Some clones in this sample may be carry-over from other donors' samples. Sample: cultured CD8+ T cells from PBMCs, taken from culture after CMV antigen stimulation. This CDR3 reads CASSLGRVKPGDTEAFF. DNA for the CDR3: TGTGCCAGCAGCTTGGGAAGGGTAAAACCAGGGGACACTGAAGCTTTCTTT.